This T cell receptor beta chain was captured by sequencing in a study of cytotoxic CD8 clonotypes in ibrutinib-treated CLL. Overall study context: Following treatment for a median around 13 months, range 6 to 36, response samples were then taken. Samples showed on average about 240,000 productive templates and around 94,000 productive rearrangements.

Germline-derived CDR1 and CDR2 are LNHDA and SQIVND (reference sequence). With 1 base clipped from V and 6 bases from J, the junction kept 9 bases outside the gene matches. The length of the CDR3 is 17 residues. As regards this clone: Its target is unknown.

The repertoire was sequenced with immunoSEQ multiplex PCR; TCRdb's copy has only in-frame clones and lacks some. The data contain more than 200,000 clones, roughly 70% of them singletons. Overall study findings and caveats: Public clonotypes, found uncommonly, either contracted or stayed stable on treatment. Sampling of sustained-remission and progressing patients occurred at differing times.

The sequencing used PBMCs, collected after 24 months of ibrutinib treatment. The sequence was obtained from a human donor with chronic lymphocytic leukemia. The chain employs TRBV19 and TRBJ2-2, with 9 bases fitting TRBD1. This CDR3 is CASSIVKGTGTAGELFF. The CDR3 coding sequence is TGTGCCAGTAGTATAGTGAAAGGGACAGGGACGGCCGGGGAGCTGTTTTTT.